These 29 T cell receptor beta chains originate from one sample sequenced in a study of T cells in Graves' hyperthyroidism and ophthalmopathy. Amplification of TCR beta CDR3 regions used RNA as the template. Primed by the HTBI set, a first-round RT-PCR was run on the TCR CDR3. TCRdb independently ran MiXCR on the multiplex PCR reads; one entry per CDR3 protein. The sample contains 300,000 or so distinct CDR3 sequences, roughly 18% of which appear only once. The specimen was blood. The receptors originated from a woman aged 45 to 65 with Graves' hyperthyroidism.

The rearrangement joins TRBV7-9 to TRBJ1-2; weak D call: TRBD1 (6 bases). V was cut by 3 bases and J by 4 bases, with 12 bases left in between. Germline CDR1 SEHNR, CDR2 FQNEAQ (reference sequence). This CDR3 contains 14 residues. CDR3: CASSFNREVYGYTF. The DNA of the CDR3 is TGTGCCAGCAGCTTCAACAGGGAGGTCTATGGCTACACCTTC.

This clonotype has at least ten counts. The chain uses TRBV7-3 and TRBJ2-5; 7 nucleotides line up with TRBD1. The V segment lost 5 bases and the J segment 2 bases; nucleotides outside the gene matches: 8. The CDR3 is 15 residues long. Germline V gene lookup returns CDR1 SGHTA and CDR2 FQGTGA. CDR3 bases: TGTGCCAGCAGCCCGACAGGGAACGAACAAGAGACCCAGTACTTC. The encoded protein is CASSPTGNEQETQYF.

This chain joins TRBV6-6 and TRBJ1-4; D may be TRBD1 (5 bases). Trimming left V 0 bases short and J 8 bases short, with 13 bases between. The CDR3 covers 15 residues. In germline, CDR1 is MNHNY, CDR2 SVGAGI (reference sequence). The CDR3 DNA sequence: TGTGCCAGCAGTTACTCAAGGGGTGCAGCCGAAAAACTGTTTTTT. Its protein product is CASSYSRGAAEKLFF.

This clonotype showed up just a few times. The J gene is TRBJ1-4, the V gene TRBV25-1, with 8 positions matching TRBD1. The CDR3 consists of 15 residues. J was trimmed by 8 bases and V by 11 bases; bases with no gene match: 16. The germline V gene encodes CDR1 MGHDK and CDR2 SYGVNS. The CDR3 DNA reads TGTGCCTGCTCATTCGGACAGGGAAGAGGAGAAAAACTGTTTTTT. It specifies CACSFGQGRGEKLFF. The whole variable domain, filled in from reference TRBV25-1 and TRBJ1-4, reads EADIYQTPRYLVIGTGKKITLECSQTMGHDKMYWYQQDPGMELHLIHYSYGVNSTEKGDLSSESTVSRIRTEHFPLTLESARPSHTSQYLCACSFGQGRGEKLFFGSGTQLSVL.

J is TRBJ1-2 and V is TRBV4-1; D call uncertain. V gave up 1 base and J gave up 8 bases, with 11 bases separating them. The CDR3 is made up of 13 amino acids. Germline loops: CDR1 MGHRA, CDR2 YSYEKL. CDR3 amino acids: CASSQAPGGGYTF. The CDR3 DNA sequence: TGCGCCAGCAGCCAAGCGCCGGGCGGCGGCTACACCTTC.

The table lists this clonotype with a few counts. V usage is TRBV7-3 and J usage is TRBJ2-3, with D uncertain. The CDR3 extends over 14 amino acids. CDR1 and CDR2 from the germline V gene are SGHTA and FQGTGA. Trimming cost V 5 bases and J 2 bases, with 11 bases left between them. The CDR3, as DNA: TGTGCCAGCAGCAGGACCCACTACACAGATACGCAGTATTTT. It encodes CASSRTHYTDTQYF.

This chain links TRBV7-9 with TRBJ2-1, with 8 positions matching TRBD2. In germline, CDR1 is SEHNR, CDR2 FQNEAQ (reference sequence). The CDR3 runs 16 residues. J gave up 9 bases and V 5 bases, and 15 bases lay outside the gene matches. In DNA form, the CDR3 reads TGTGCCAGCAGCCAAGATTCTAGCGGGTTTTATGCTGAGCAGTTCTTC. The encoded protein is CASSQDSSGFYAEQFF.

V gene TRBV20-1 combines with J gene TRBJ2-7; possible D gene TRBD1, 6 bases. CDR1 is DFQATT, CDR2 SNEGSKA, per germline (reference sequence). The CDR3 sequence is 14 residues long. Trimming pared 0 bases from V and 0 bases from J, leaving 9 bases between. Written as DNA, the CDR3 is TGCAGTGCTAGAGACGGGACACTCTCCTACGAGCAGTACTTC. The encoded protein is CSARDGTLSYEQYF.

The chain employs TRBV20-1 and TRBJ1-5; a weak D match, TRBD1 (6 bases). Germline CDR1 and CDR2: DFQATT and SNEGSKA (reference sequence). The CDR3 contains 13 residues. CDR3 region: CSFRQDFNQPQHF. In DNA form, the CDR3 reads TGCAGCTTCAGACAGGACTTCAATCAGCCCCAGCATTTT.

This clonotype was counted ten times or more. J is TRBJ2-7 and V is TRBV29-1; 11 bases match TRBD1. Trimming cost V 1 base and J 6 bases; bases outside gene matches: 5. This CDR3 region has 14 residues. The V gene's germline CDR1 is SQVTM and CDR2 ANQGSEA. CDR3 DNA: TGCAGCGTTGAAGGAGGACAGGGGGCGGGCGAGCAGTACTTC. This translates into CSVEGGQGAGEQYF.

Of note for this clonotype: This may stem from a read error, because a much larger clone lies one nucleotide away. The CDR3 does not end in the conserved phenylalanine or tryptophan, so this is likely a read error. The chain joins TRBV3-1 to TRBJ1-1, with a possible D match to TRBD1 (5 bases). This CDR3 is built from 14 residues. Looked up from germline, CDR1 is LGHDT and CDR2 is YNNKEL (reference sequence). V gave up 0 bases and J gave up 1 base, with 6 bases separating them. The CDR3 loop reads CASSQETENTEAFL. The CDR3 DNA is TGTGCCAGCAGCCAAGAGACAGAGAACACTGAAGCTTTCCTT.

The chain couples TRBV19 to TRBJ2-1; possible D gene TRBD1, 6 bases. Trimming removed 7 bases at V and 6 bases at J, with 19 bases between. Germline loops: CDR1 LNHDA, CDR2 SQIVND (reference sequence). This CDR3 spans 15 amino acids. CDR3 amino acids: CASKPLTGRGNEQFF. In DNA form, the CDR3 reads TGTGCCAGTAAACCCTTGACAGGACGAGGCAATGAGCAGTTCTTC.

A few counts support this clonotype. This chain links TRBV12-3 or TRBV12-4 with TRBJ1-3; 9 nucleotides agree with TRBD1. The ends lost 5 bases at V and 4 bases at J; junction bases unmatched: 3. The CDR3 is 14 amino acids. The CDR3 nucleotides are TGTGCCAGCAGTAGACAGGGGGAAGGAAACACCATATATTTT. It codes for CASSRQGEGNTIYF.

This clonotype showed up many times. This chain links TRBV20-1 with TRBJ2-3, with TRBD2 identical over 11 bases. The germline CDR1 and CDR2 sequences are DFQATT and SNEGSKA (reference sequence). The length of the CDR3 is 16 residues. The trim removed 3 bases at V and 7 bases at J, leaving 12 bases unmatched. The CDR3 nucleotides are TGCAGTGCTAGTCCGTCTCTAGCGGGGGGCGAGTATACGCAGTATTTT. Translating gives CSASPSLAGGEYTQYF.

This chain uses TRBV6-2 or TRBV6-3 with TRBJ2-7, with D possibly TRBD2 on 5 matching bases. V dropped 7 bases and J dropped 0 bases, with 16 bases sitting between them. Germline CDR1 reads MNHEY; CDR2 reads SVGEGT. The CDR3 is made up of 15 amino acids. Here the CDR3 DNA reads TGTGCCAGCATCCCCGAGGGCAGAAACTCCTACGAGCAGTACTTC. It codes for CASIPEGRNSYEQYF.

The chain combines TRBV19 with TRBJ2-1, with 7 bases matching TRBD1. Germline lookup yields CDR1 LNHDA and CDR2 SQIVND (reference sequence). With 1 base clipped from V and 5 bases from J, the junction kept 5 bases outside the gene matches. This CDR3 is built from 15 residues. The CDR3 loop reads CASSIVGQGDNEQFF. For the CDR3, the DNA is TGTGCCAGTAGTATAGTTGGTCAGGGGGACAATGAGCAGTTCTTC.

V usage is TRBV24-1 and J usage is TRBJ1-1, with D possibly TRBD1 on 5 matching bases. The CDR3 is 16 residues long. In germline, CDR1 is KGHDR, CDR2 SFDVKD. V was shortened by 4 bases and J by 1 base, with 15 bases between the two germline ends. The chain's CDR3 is CATSDSLRGRNTEAFF. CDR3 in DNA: TGTGCCACCAGTGACTCCTTGCGGGGGAGGAACACTGAAGCTTTCTTT.

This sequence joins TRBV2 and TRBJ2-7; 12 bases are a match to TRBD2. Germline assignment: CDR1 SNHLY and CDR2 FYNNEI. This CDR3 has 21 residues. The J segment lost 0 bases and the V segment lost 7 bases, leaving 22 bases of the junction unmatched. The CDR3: CASTGQIRTSGTLENSYEQYF. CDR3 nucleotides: TGTGCCAGCACCGGACAAATAAGGACTAGCGGGACCCTCGAGAACTCCTACGAGCAGTACTTC.

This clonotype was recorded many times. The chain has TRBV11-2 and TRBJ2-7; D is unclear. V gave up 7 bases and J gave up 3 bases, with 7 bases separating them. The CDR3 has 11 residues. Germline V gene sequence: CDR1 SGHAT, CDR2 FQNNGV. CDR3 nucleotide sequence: TGTGCCAGCATCCTACGCTACGAGCAGTACGTC. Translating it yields CASILRYEQYV.

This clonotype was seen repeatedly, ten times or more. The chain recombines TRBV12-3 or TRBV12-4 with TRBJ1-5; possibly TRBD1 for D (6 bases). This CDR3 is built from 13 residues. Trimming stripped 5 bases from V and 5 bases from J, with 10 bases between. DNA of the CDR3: TGTGCCAGCAGTCCACAGGGTTATCAGCCCCAGCATTTT. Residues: CASSPQGYQPQHF.

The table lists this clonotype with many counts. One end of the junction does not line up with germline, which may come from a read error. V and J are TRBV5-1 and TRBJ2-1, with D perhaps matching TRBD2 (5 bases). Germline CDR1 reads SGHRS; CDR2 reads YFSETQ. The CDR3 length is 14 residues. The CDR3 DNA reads TGTGCCAGCAGTTTCAGCGGCTCCTACAATGAGCAGTTCTTC. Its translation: CASSFSGSYNEQFF.

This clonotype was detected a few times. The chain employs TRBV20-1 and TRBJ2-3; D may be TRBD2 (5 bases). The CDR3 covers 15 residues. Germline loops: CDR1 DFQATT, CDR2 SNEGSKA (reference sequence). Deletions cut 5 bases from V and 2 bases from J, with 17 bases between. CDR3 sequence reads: CSAVDPDYYTDTQYF. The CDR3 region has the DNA TGCAGTGCTGTTGATCCCGACTATTACACAGATACGCAGTATTTT.

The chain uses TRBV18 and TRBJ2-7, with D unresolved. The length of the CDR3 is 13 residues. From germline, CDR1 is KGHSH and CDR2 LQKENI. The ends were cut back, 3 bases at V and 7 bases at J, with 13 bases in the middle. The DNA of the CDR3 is TGTGCCAGCTCACCGCTAGATGATTGGGAGCAGTACTTC. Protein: CASSPLDDWEQYF.

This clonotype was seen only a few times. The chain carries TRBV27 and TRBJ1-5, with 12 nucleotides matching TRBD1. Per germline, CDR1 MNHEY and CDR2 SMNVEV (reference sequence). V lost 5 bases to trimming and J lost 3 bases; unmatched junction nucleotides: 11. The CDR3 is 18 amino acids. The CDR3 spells CASSPSFGTGGTNQPQHF. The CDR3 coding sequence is TGTGCCAGCAGTCCAAGTTTCGGGACAGGGGGCACCAATCAGCCCCAGCATTTT.

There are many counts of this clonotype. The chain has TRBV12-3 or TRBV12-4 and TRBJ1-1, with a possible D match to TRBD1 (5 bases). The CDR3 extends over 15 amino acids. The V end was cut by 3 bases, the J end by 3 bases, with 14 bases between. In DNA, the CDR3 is TGTGCCAGCAGTTTTGGGGGACTGACTGACACTGAAGCTTTCTTT. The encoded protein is CASSFGGLTDTEAFF.

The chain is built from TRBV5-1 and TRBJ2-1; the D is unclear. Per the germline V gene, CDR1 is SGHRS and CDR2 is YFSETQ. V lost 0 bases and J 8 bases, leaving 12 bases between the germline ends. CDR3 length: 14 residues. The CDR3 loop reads CASSLVQLSDEQFF. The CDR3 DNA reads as TGCGCCAGCAGCTTGGTTCAGCTTTCAGATGAGCAGTTCTTC.

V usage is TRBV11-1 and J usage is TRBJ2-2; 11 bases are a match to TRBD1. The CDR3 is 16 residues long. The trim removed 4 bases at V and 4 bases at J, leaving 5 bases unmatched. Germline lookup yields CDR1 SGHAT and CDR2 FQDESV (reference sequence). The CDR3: CASSSGTGGTTGELFF. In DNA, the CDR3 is TGTGCCAGCAGCTCCGGGACAGGGGGTACCACCGGGGAGCTGTTTTTT.

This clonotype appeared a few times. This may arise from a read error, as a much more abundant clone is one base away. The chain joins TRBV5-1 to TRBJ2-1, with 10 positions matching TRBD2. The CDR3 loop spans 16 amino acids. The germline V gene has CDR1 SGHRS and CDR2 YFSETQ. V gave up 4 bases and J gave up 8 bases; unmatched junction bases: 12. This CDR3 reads CASSPGPAGGPDEQFF. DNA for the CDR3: TGCGCCAGCAGCCCAGGACCAGCGGGAGGGCCCGATGAGCAGTTCTTC.

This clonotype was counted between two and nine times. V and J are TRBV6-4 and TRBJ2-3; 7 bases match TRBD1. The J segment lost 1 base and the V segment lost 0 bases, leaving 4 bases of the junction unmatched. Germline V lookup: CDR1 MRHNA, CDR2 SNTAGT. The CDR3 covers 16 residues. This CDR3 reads CASSDSPTGGTDTQYF. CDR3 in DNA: TGTGCCAGCAGTGACTCTCCCACAGGGGGCACAGATACGCAGTATTTT.